The T cell receptor beta chain described here comes from a study of control samples from healthy donors and cancer patients. Assay used: immunoSEQ multiplex PCR; TCRdb lists only in-frame clones, some missing. The table lists roughly 120,000 clones, 70% to 90% of them singletons. CDR1 and CDR2 from the germline V gene are SGHDT and YYEEEE. V lost 0 bases and J 6 bases, leaving 7 bases between the germline ends. This CDR3 region has 12 residues. The receptor comes from a man in his forties in good health. The V call is TRBV5-6, the J call TRBJ2-7; D remains ambiguous. Sequencing was carried out using blood. CDR3 protein: CASSLASTEQYF. The DNA for the CDR3 is TGTGCCAGCAGCTTGGCCTCAACCGAGCAGTACTTC.